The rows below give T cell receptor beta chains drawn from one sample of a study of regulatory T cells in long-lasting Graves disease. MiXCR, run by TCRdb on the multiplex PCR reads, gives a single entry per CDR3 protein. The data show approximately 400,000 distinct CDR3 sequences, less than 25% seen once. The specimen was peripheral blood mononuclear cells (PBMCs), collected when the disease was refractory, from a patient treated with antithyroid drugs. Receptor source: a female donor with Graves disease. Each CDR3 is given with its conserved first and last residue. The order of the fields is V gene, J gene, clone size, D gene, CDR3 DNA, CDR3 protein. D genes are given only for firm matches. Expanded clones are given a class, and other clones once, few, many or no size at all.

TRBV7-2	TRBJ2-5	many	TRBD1	TGTGCCAGCAGCTTAGAACAGGGGCGGGCGACCCAGTACTTC	CASSLEQGRATQYF
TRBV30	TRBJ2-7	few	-	TGTGCCTGGAGTGTCGACCGCTCCTACGAGCAGTACTTC	CAWSVDRSYEQYF
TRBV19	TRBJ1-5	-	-	TGTGCCAGTAGTAACTCGGGTATCCAGCATTTT	CASSNSGIQHF
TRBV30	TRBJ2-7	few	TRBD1	TGTGCCTGCAAGACAGGGAGCTCCTACGAGCAGTACTTC	CACKTGSSYEQYF
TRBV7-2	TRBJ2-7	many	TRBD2	TGTGCCAGCAGCTTAGCGTTTGGCGGGAGGCTCTACGAGCAGTACTTC	CASSLAFGGRLYEQYF
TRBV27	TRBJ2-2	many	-	TGTGCCAGCAGAGAACTAGGGGCGAACACCGGGGAGCTGTTTTTT	CASRELGANTGELFF
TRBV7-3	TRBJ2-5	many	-	TGTGCCAGCAGCTTAATGGGACACCAAGAGACCCAGTACTTC	CASSLMGHQETQYF
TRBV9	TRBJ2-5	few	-	TGTGCCAGCAGCGTAGCAACAGGGAGTGTTTTAGAGACCCAGTACTTC	CASSVATGSVLETQYF
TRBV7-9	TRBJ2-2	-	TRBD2	TGTGCCAGCAGCCCGTCGAGCGGGAGTTCCGGGGAGCTGTTTTTT	CASSPSSGSSGELFF
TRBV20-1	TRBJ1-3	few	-	TGCAGTGCTTGGACCCCGAGCTCTGGAAACACCATATATTTT	CSAWTPSSGNTIYF
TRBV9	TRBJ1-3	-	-	TGTGCCAGCAGCATCGGACTCGGCTCTGGAAACACCATATATTTT	CASSIGLGSGNTIYF
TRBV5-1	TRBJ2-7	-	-	TGCGCCAGCAGCTTGGCCGGGTCAGGGCGGTACGAGCAGTACTTC	CASSLAGSGRYEQYF
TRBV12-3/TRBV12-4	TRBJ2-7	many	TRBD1	TGTGCCAGCAGCAGACAGGGGGCTTTTCTGCGGGAGCAGTACTTC	CASSRQGAFLREQYF
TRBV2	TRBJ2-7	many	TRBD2	TGTGCCAGCAGTAAAGCGGGAGGGTCGCTGTACGAGCAGTACTTC	CASSKAGGSLYEQYF
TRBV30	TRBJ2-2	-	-	TGTGCCTGGAGCGAGGGCCTCCTTTTGAACACCGGGGAGCTGTTTTTT	CAWSEGLLLNTGELFF
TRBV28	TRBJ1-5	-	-	TGTGCCAGTCGACGGGGCCATCAGCCCCAGCATTTC	CASRRGHQPQHF
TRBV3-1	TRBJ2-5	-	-	TGTGCCAGCAGGGCGGGCCGGACCCAGTACTTC	CASRAGRTQYF
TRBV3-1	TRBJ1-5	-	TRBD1	TGTGCCAGCAGCCAAGAAGGGGCAGGGGGAAGGCCCCAGCATTTT	CASSQEGAGGRPQHF
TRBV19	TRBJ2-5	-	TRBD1	TGTGCCAGTAGAAAACAGGGGTCCCAAGAGACCCAGTACTTC	CASRKQGSQETQYF
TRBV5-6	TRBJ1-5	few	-	TGTGCCAGCAGCGGATACGGGACACCGAATCAGCCCCAGCATTTT	CASSGYGTPNQPQHF
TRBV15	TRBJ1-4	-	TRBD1	TGTGCCACCTCAGACAGGGCGACTGAAAAACTGTTTTTT	CATSDRATEKLFF
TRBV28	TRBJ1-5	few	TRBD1	TGTGCCAGCAGACCGCGACAGGGTTATCAGCCCCAGCATTTT	CASRPRQGYQPQHF
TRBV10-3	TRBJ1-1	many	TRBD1	TGTGCCATCAGAACAGGGGGGGACACTGAAGCTTTCTTT	CAIRTGGDTEAFF
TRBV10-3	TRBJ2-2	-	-	TGTGCCATCGGGCAGACTACCGGGGAGCTGTTTTTT	CAIGQTTGELFF
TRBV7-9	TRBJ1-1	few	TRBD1	TGTGCCAGCAGCCAAACCGGATATTGGACAGGGAACACTGAAGCTTTCTTT	CASSQTGYWTGNTEAFF
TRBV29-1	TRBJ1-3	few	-	TGCAGCGTTGCTTACTCTGGAAACACCATATATTTT	CSVAYSGNTIYF
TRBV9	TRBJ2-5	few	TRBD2	TGTGCCAGCAGCGTAAACAGCGGGAGCGGCCAAGAGACCCAGTACTTC	CASSVNSGSGQETQYF
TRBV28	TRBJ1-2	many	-	TGTGCCAGCAGTTTTGCTATAAACTATGGCTACACCTTC	CASSFAINYGYTF
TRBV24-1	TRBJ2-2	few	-	TGTGCCACCAGGGGGGGACGGCCTAACACCGGGGAGCTGTTTTTT	CATRGGRPNTGELFF
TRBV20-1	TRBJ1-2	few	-	TGCAGTGCTAGAGCTTTCAGCCACCTCTATGGCTACACCTTC	CSARAFSHLYGYTF
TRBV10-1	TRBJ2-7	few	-	TGCGCCAGCAGTCTAACCGAGCAGTACTTC	CASSLTEQYF
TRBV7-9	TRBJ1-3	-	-	TGTGCCAGCAGCCATCCGGGACCGATCTCTGGAAACACCATATATTTT	CASSHPGPISGNTIYF
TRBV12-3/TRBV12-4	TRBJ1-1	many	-	TGTGCCAGCAGTTTAGCATCAAGAGAAGCTTTCTTT	CASSLASREAFF
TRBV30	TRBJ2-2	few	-	TGTGCCTGGTCTCTCTCCACGACCGGGGAGCTGTTTTTT	CAWSLSTTGELFF
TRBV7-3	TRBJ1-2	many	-	TGTGCCAGCAGTTATGGGGGGGGGTATGGCTACACCTTC	CASSYGGGYGYTF
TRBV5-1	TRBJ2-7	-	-	TGCGCCAGCAGCCTCCTCCCCAGCGGAGCATTCTACGAGCAGTACTTC	CASSLLPSGAFYEQYF
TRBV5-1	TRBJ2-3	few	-	TGCGCCAGCAGCGACCGCTTGTCCGTCCCGGGTACGCAGTATTTT	CASSDRLSVPGTQYF